This is a list of T cell receptor beta chains from one sample in a study of T-cell reconstitution after alpha-beta-depleted transplantation in children. TCRdb reprocessed the PCR reads via MiXCR and lists one record per CDR3 protein. Here the sample spans some 520,000 distinct CDR3 sequences, about 30% being singletons. Sequencing used PBMCs from the stem cell graft donor, obtained from the stem cell graft. These TCRs come from a human donor who donated a stem cell graft to a child with aplastic anemia. Both conserved end residues are part of each CDR3. The D gene is left open where the match is weak. Some rows mark clone size as missing; the rest say once, few, many or name a class of expanded clone.

CDR3,DNA,J,V,D,size
CASSLDGSYEQFF,TGTGCCAGCAGCTTAGATGGCAGCTATGAGCAGTTCTTC,TRBJ2-1,TRBV7-6,NA,NA
CASRVGLLTGGTVSPLHF,TGTGCCAGCAGAGTCGGGCTTCTGACAGGGGGTACCGTTTCACCCCTCCACTTT,TRBJ1-6,TRBV27,TRBD1,few
CSVEDPPSSRDSKYNEQFF,TGCAGCGTTGAAGATCCGCCCTCTAGCCGGGACTCCAAATACAATGAGCAGTTCTTC,TRBJ2-1,TRBV29-1,NA,few
CASSLGDATGINEQFF,TGCGCCAGCAGCTTGGGGGACGCGACAGGGATCAATGAGCAGTTCTTC,TRBJ2-1,TRBV5-1,TRBD1,NA
CASSLGWGTLAKNIQYF,TGTGCCAGCAGCTTAGGGTGGGGGACACTAGCCAAAAACATTCAGTACTTC,TRBJ2-4,TRBV7-2,NA,NA
CAWSGPETQYF,TGTGCCTGGAGTGGACCAGAGACCCAGTACTTC,TRBJ2-5,TRBV30,NA,NA
CSAPRGSGANVLTF,TGCAGTGCTCCCAGGGGTTCAGGGGCCAACGTCCTGACTTTC,TRBJ2-6,TRBV20-1,NA,NA
CASSFLAYEQYF,TGTGCCAGCAGCTTTCTAGCTTACGAGCAGTACTTC,TRBJ2-7,TRBV7-9,NA,NA
CASSESGLAGGYNEQFF,TGCGCCAGCAGTGAGTCAGGACTAGCAGGGGGATACAATGAGCAGTTCTTC,TRBJ2-1,TRBV10-1,NA,few
CASSQEVGRETQYF,TGTGCCAGCAGCCAAGAGGTGGGGCGAGAGACCCAGTACTTC,TRBJ2-5,TRBV3-1,NA,NA
CASREREGNTGELFF,TGTGCCAGCAGAGAGCGGGAGGGGAACACCGGGGAGCTGTTTTTT,TRBJ2-2,TRBV7-9,TRBD2,NA
CASSLVAGGRGDTQYF,TGTGCCAGCAGCTTAGTAGCGGGAGGGCGGGGAGATACGCAGTATTTT,TRBJ2-3,TRBV7-2,TRBD2,NA
CASREGMKNVLTF,TGTGCCAGCAGGGAGGGGATGAAGAACGTCCTGACTTTC,TRBJ2-6,TRBV6-1,NA,few
CASSSMGSLMNEQFF,TGTGCCAGCAGTTCGATGGGCAGCCTAATGAATGAGCAGTTCTTC,TRBJ2-1,TRBV6-2/TRBV6-3,NA,few
CASRPGQGANQPQHF,TGTGCCAGCAGGCCGGGACAGGGGGCAAATCAGCCCCAGCATTTT,TRBJ1-5,TRBV6-1,TRBD1,few
CSATSGLRSTYEQYF,TGCAGTGCTACCTCGGGACTTAGGTCAACCTACGAGCAGTACTTC,TRBJ2-7,TRBV20-1,NA,NA
CASSLFSTPETQYF,TGCGCCAGCAGCTTGTTTAGTACGCCGGAGACCCAGTACTTC,TRBJ2-5,TRBV5-1,NA,NA
CASRGSGRGLWDEQFF,TGTGCCAGCAGGGGAAGTGGCAGGGGGCTTTGGGATGAGCAGTTCTTC,TRBJ2-1,TRBV27,TRBD1,few
CASSQDQKQETQYF,TGCGCCAGCAGCCAAGACCAGAAACAAGAGACCCAGTACTTC,TRBJ2-5,TRBV4-3,NA,NA
CASSSGTESTDTQYF,TGTGCCAGCAGTTCCGGGACAGAGAGCACAGATACGCAGTATTTT,TRBJ2-3,TRBV6-2/TRBV6-3,TRBD1,NA
CSARDPTSGSQEQYF,TGCAGTGCTAGAGATCCGACTAGCGGGAGTCAAGAGCAGTACTTC,TRBJ2-7,TRBV20-1,TRBD2,NA
CASSYRTGGDTQYF,TGTGCCAGCAGTTACCGTACAGGAGGAGATACGCAGTATTTT,TRBJ2-3,TRBV6-5,NA,NA
CASSPETGDPRGYTF,TGCGCCAGCAGCCCCGAGACAGGGGACCCAAGAGGCTACACCTTC,TRBJ1-2,TRBV5-1,TRBD1,NA
CASSENSGNQPQHF,TGTGCCAGCAGTGAAAACAGCGGCAATCAGCCCCAGCATTTT,TRBJ1-5,TRBV25-1,NA,few
CASSEQQGYNEQFF,TGCGCCAGCAGCGAGCAACAGGGGTACAATGAGCAGTTCTTC,TRBJ2-1,TRBV5-1,TRBD1,few
CASSYKGRETQYF,TGTGCCAGCAGTTATAAGGGGAGGGAGACCCAGTACTTC,TRBJ2-5,TRBV6-9,NA,NA
CASSSEAKPQHF,TGTGCCAGCAGCTCTGAGGCGAAACCCCAGCATTTT,TRBJ1-5,TRBV28,NA,few
CASSDPWRGGDTDTQYF,TGTGCCAGCAGTGACCCTTGGCGGGGCGGCGACACAGATACGCAGTATTTT,TRBJ2-3,TRBV12-3/TRBV12-4,NA,few
CASSPHSSSYNEQFF,TGTGCCAGCAGTCCCCACTCGAGCTCCTACAATGAGCAGTTCTTC,TRBJ2-1,TRBV12-3/TRBV12-4,NA,NA
CASSPALGTDSYEQYF,TGTGCCAGCAGCCCCGCCTTGGGGACTGACTCCTACGAGCAGTACTTC,TRBJ2-7,TRBV4-2,NA,NA
CATSRDRGAAQPQHF,TGTGCCACCAGCAGAGATCGAGGAGCGGCTCAGCCCCAGCATTTT,TRBJ1-5,TRBV15,NA,few
CASSLPPDTQYF,TGTGCCAGCTCCCTACCACCAGATACGCAGTATTTT,TRBJ2-3,TRBV18,NA,few
CATSDQTPRTDTQYF,TGTGCCACCAGTGACCAAACACCCCGCACAGATACGCAGTATTTT,TRBJ2-3,TRBV24-1,NA,NA
CASSPGISETQYF,TGTGCCAGCTCACCCGGAATTTCGGAGACCCAGTACTTC,TRBJ2-5,TRBV18,NA,NA
CASTFGWNEQFF,TGTGCCAGCACTTTCGGATGGAATGAGCAGTTCTTC,TRBJ2-1,TRBV6-2/TRBV6-3,NA,NA
CASSYSAQLPEQFF,TGTGCCAGCAGTTACTCGGCCCAATTGCCTGAGCAGTTCTTC,TRBJ2-1,TRBV6-2/TRBV6-3,NA,NA
CASRSGTSGYNEQFF,TGTGCCAGCAGATCAGGGACTAGCGGATACAATGAGCAGTTCTTC,TRBJ2-1,TRBV6-1,TRBD2,NA
CSVGLVSVNEQFF,TGCAGCGTCGGACTCGTTAGCGTGAATGAGCAGTTCTTC,TRBJ2-1,TRBV29-1,NA,NA
CSARVSEGAQGYEQYF,TGCAGTGCTAGAGTTTCTGAGGGGGCGCAGGGATACGAGCAGTACTTC,TRBJ2-7,TRBV20-1,TRBD1,many
CASSNRMHTDTQYF,TGTGCCAGCAGCAACAGAATGCACACAGATACGCAGTATTTT,TRBJ2-3,TRBV5-8,NA,NA
CASSLGAGPSYNEQFF,TGTGCCAGCAGCTTAGGGGCAGGCCCATCCTACAATGAGCAGTTCTTC,TRBJ2-1,TRBV7-2,NA,few
CASSLGRTSGRGTDTQYF,TGCGCCAGCAGCTTGGGTCGGACTAGCGGGAGGGGCACAGATACGCAGTATTTT,TRBJ2-3,TRBV5-1,TRBD2,NA